A single sample is the source of the 5 T cell receptor beta chains below, sequenced in a study of cytomegalovirus exposure and HLA in healthy donors. With 60 Vbeta and 13 Jbeta primers, the PCR was carried out. The method was immunoSEQ multiplex PCR; TCRdb's version includes in-frame clones alone and lacks a portion of them. Of approximately 110,000 clones in the sample, around three quarters were seen once. Sequenced input: PBMCs. All receptors come from a woman aged 18-29 years in good health and CMV-seropositive.

This clone was observed a few times. The rearrangement uses TRBV5-1 and TRBJ2-2; 10 positions match TRBD2. Trimming took 2 bases from V and 2 from J; bases not matched to a gene: 9. The CDR3 is 18 amino acids. Germline CDR1 reads SGHRS; CDR2 reads YFSETQ. In nucleotides, the CDR3 is TGCGCCAGCAGCTTACCTCCTAGCGGGAGTCTCAACACCGGGGAGCTGTTTTTT. Residues: CASSLPPSGSLNTGELFF.

The chain is built from TRBV2 and TRBJ2-5; TRBD1 is a possible D gene (6 bases). The V end was cut by 5 bases, the J end by 3 bases, with 10 bases between. The CDR3 is 13 amino acids. CDR1 is SNHLY and CDR2 is FYNNEI in the germline V gene. The CDR3: CASSPDRKETQYF. CDR3 in DNA: TGTGCCAGCAGTCCGGACAGAAAAGAGACCCAGTACTTC.

This chain uses TRBV27 with TRBJ1-5; 8 bases map to TRBD1. The CDR3 consists of 15 residues. Looked up from germline, CDR1 is MNHEY and CDR2 is SMNVEV (reference sequence). V lost 6 bases to trimming and J lost 3 bases; unmatched junction nucleotides: 7. CDR3 coding DNA: TGTGCCAGCAGGTCTGACAGGGGCGACAATCAGCCCCAGCATTTT. It encodes CASRSDRGDNQPQHF.

The chain has TRBV6-1 and TRBJ1-5; D is unresolved. CDR1 and CDR2 (germline): MNHNS, SASEGT. The CDR3 runs to 14 residues. With 6 bases removed from V and 7 bases from J, the gap between germline ends came to 16 bases. The CDR3 sequence: CASRTGMRGQPQHF. CDR3 sequence (DNA): TGTGCCAGCAGGACCGGGATGCGGGGACAGCCCCAGCATTTT.

The chain carries TRBV4-1 and TRBJ1-4, with 7 nucleotides matching TRBD1. The CDR3 contains 15 residues. Trimming at V came to 2 bases and at J to 4 bases, leaving 4 bases not matched to a gene. Germline CDR1 reads MGHRA; CDR2 reads YSYEKL. The CDR3 nucleotides read TGCGCCAGCAGCCAACTCGGGGACAGTAATGAAAAACTGTTTTTT. This codes for CASSQLGDSNEKLFF.